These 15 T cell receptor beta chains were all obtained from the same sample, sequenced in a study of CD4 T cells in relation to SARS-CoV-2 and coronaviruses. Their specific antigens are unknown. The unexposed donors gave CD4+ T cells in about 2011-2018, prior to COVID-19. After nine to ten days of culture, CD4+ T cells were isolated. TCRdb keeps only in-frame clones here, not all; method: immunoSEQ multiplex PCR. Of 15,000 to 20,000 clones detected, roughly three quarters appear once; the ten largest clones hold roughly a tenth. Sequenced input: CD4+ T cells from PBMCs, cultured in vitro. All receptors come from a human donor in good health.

The CDR3 DNA is TGTGCCAGCACTAGGACAGAAAATTCACCCCTCCACTTT. Its protein product is CASTRTENSPLHF. The V and J genes are TRBV2 and TRBJ1-6, with a tentative D call TRBD1 (6 bases). The V end lost 7 bases, the J end lost 7 bases, and 11 bases lay between the germline ends. Per germline, CDR1 SNHLY and CDR2 FYNNEI. CDR3 length equals 13 residues.

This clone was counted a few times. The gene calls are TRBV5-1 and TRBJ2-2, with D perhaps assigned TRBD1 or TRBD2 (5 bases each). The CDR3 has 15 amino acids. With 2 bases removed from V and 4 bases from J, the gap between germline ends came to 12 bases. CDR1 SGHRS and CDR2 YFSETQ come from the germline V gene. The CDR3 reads CASSLNGAGTGELFF. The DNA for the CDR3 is TGCGCCAGCAGCTTAAACGGGGCGGGCACCGGGGAGCTGTTTTTT.

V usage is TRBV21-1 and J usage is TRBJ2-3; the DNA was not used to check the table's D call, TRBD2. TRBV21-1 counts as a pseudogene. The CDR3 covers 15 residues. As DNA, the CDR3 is TGTGCCAGCAGCCAAGACTCACCATACACAGATACGCAGTATTTT. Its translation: CASSQDSPYTDTQYF.

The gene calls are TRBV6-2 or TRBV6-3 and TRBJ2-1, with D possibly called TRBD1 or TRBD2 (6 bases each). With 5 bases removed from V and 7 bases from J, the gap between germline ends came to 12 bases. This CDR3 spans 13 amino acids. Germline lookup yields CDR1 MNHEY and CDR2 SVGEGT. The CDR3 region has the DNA TGTGCCAGCAGTACGGGGGCTTCGAATGAGCAGTTCTTC. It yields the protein CASSTGASNEQFF.

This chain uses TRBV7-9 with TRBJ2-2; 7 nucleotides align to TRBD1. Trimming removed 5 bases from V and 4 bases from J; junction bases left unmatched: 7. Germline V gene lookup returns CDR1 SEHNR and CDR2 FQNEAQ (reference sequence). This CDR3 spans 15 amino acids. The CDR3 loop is CASSPRAGGTGELFF. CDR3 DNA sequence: TGTGCCAGCAGCCCGCGGGCAGGGGGCACCGGGGAGCTGTTTTTT.

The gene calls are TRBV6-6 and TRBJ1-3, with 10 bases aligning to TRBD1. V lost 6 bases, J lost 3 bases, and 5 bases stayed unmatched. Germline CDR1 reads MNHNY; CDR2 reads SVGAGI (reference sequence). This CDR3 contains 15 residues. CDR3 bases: TGTGCCAGCAGCCCGACAGGGGGCGTTGGAAACACCATATATTTT. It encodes CASSPTGGVGNTIYF.

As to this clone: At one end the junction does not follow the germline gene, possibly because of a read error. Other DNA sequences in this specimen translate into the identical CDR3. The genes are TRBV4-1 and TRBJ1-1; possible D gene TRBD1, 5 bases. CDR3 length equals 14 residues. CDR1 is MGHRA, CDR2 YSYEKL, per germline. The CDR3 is CASSQRGEDTEAFF. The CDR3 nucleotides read TGCGCCAGCAGCCAAAGGGGCGAGGACACTGAAGCCTTCTTT.

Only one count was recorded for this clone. Here the CDR3 DNA reads TGTGCCAGCAGTGACCGCCCGGGACAGACCCTCTATGGCTACACCTTC. The encoded protein is CASSDRPGQTLYGYTF. This chain uses TRBV6-2 or TRBV6-3 with TRBJ1-2, with 7 bases matching TRBD1. The CDR3 consists of 16 residues. Losses at the gene ends were 5 bases for V and 4 bases for J; bases not matched to a gene: 13. Per the germline V gene, CDR1 is MNHEY and CDR2 is SVGEGT.

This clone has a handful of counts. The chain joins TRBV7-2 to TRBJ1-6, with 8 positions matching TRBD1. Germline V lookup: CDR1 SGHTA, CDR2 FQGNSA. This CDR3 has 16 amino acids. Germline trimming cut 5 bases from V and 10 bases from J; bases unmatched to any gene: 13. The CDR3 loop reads CASSVDRAVSSSPLHF. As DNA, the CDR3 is TGTGCCAGCAGCGTGGACAGGGCAGTTAGTTCATCACCCCTCCACTTT.

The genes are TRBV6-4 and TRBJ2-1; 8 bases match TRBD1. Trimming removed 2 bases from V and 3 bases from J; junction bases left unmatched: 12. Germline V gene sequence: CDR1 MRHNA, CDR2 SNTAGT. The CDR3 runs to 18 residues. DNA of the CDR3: TGTGCCAGCAGTGACAAATCGGCTGGGACAGGAAGCTACAATGAGCAGTTCTTC. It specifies CASSDKSAGTGSYNEQFF.

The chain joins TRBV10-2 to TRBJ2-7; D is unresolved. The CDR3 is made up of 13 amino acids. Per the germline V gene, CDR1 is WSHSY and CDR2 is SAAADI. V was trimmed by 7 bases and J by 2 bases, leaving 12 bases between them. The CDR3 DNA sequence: TGCGCCAGCAAACCTCGACAAACCTACGAGCAGTACTTC. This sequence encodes CASKPRQTYEQYF.

The CDR3 protein is CARSFPYRERGGQYF. The CDR3 region has the DNA TGTGCCAGAAGCTTCCCTTACAGGGAGCGGGGTGGGCAGTACTTC. The rearrangement joins TRBV5-3 to TRBJ2-7; D possibly corresponds to TRBD2 (7 bases). TRBV5-3 is assigned to the ORF class and has an uncertain function. Between the trimmed V and J ends, which lost 2 bases and 9 bases, there was a span of 21 bases. This CDR3 spans 15 amino acids.

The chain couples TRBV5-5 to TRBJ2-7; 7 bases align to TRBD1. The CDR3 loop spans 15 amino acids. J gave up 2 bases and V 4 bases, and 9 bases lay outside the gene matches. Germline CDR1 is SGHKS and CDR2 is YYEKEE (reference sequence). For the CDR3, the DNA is TGTGCCAGCAGCCCCCCAGGGGGTAATCCCTACGAGCAGTACTTC. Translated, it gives CASSPPGGNPYEQYF.

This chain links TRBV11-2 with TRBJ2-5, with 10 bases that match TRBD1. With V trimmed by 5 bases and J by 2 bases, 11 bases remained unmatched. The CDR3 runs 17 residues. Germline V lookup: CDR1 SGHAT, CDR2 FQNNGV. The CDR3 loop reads CASSRIGGQGPQETQYF. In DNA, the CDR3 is TGTGCCAGCAGCCGGATTGGGGGACAGGGGCCTCAAGAGACCCAGTACTTC.

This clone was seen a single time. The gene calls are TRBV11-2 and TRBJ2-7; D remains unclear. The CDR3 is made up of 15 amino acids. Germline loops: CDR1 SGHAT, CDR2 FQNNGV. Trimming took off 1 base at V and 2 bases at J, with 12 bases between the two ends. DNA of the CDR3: TGTGCCAGCAGCTTAGGTTCCGGCGGTCCCTACGAGCAGTACTTC. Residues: CASSLGSGGPYEQYF.